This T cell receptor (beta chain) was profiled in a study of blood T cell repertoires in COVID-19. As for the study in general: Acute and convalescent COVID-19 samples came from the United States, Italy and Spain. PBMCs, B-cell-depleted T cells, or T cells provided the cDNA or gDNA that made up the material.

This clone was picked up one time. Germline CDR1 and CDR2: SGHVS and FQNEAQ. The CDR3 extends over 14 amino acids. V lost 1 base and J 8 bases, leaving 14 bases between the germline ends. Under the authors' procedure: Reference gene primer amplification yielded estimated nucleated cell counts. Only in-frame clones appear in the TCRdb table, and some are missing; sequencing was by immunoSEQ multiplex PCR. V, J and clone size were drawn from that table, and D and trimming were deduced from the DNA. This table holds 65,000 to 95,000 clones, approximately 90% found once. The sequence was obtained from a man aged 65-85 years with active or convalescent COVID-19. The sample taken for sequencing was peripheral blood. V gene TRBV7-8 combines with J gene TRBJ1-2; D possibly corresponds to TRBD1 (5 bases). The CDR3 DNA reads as TGTGCCAGCAGCTTAGAGCTGGGGCCAGTCGGCTACACCTTC. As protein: CASSLELGPVGYTF.